This TCR beta chain was recovered during a study of blood T cell repertoires in COVID-19. Looking at the study overall: PBMCs, B-cell-depleted T cells, or T cells provided the cDNA or gDNA that made up the material.

CDR3 size: 15 residues. Germline V gene sequence: CDR1 LNHDA, CDR2 SQIVND (reference sequence). V was shortened by 3 bases and J by 7 bases, with 18 bases between the two germline ends. Some clones are missing from TCRdb's copy, which holds only in-frame ones; the method was immunoSEQ multiplex PCR. The sample carries 120,000 or so clones, about 88% recorded once. This clone was detected once. This sequence was found in a woman of 80 years or more with acute or convalescent COVID-19. V usage is TRBV19 and J usage is TRBJ1-2; D is unresolved. The sequenced sample was peripheral blood. The CDR3 coding sequence is TGTGCCAGTAGTATGAGTGTTGCGATCGGTACTGGCTACACCTTC. It translates to CASSMSVAIGTGYTF.